The sequence of this TCR beta chain was determined in a study of T-cell memory formation after mild COVID-19. Study-wide findings and caveats: Clones that contracted clustered mainly in CM and EM if CD4+ and in EMRA if CD8+. Clones that got smaller from day 15 to 85 had even CD4/CD8, while clones growing later tipped toward CD4+.

Employing constant-segment primers, 5'RACE generated TCR alpha and TCR beta cDNA libraries bearing sample barcodes and UMIs. TCRdb analysed the 5' RACE reads with MiXCR anew, one entry per CDR3 protein. The sample lists 300,000 to 400,000 distinct CDR3 sequences, 25% to 30% occurring once. The CDR3 length is 17 residues. Germline-derived CDR1 and CDR2 are SGHRS and YFSETQ. V was clipped by 2 bases and J by 4 bases; unmatched bases: 7. With regard to this clonotype: Antigen specificity is unknown.

The receptor comes from an adult woman who had mild COVID-19 (a few samples of this study predate the infection). Cell type and time point are not known. The chain is built from TRBV5-1 and TRBJ2-1; TRBD2 matches at 12 bases. What was sequenced was PBMCs or a T cell subset sorted from them (not recorded which). CDR3 sequence reads: CASSFGLAGGTYNEQFF. The CDR3 DNA follows: TGCGCCAGCAGCTTTGGTCTAGCGGGGGGGACTTACAATGAGCAGTTCTTC. The whole variable domain, filled in from reference TRBV5-1 and TRBJ2-1, reads KAGVTQTPRYLIKTRGQQVTLSCSPISGHRSVSWYQQTPGQGLQFLFEYFSETQRNKGNFPGRFSGRQFSNSRSEMNVSTLELGDSALYLCASSFGLAGGTYNEQFFGPGTRLTVL.